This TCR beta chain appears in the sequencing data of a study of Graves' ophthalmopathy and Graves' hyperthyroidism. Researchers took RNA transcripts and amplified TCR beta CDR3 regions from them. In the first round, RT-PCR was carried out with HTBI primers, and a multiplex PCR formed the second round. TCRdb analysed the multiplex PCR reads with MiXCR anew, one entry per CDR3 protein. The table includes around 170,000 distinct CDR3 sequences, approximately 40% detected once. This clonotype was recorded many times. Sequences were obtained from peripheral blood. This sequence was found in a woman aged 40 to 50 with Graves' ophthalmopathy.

CDR3 loop: CASSLPSGQGNYGYTF. CDR3 in DNA: TGCGCCAGCAGCCTGCCGTCGGGACAGGGGAACTATGGCTACACCTTC. The rearrangement joins TRBV5-1 to TRBJ1-2, with 10 bases identical to TRBD1. V gave up 4 bases and J gave up 2 bases; unmatched junction bases: 8. Germline V CDR1 and CDR2: SGHRS, YFSETQ. The CDR3 consists of 16 residues.